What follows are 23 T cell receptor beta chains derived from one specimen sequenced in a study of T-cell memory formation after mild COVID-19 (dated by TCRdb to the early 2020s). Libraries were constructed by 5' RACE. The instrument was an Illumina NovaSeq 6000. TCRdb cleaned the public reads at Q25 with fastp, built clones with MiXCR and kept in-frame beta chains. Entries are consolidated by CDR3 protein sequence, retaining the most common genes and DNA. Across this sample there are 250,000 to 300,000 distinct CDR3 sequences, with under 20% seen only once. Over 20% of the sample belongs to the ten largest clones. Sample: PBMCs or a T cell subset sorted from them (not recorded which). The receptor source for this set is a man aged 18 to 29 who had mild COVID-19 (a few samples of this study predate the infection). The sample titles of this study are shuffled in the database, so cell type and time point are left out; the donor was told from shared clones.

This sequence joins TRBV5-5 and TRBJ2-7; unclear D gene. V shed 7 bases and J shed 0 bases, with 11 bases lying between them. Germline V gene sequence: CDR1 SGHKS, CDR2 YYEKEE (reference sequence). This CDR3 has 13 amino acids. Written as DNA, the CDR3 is TGTGCCAGCGGGCCGGGCTACTCCTACGAGCAGTACTTC. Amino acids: CASGPGYSYEQYF.

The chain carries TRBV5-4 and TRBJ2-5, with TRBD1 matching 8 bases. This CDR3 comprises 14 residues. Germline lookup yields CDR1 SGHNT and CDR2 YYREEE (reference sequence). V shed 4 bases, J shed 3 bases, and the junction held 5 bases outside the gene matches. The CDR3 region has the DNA TGTGCCAGCAGCCCGTGGACAGGGAAAGAGACCCAGTACTTC. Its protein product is CASSPWTGKETQYF.

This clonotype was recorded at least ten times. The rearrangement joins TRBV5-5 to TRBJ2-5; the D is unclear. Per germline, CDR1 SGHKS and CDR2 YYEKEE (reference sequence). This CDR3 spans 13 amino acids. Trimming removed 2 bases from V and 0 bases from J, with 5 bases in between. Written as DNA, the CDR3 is TGTGCCAGCAGCTTCGAAGACCAAGAGACCCAGTACTTC. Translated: CASSFEDQETQYF. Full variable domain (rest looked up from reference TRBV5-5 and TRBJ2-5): DAGVTQSPTHLIKTRGQQVTLRCSPISGHKSVSWYQQVLGQGPQFIFQYYEKEERGRGNFPDRFSARQFPNYSSELNVNALLLGDSALYLCASSFEDQETQYFGPGTRLLVL.

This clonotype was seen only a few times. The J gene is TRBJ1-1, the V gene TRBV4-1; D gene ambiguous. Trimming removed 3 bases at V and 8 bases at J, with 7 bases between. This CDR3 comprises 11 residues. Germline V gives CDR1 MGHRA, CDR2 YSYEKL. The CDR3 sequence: CASSHFREAFF. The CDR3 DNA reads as TGCGCCAGCAGCCACTTCAGAGAAGCTTTCTTT.

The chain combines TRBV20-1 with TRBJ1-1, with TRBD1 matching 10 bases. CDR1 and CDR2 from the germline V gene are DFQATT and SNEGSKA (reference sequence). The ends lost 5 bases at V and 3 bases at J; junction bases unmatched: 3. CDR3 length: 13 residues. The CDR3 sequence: CSAPDRGDTEAFF. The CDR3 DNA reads TGCAGTGCTCCGGACAGGGGGGACACTGAAGCTTTCTTT.

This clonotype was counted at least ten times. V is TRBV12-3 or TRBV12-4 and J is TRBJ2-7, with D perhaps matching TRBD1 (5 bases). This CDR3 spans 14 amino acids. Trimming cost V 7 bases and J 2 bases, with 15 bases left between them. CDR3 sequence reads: CASTGRRGAYEQYF. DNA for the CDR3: TGTGCCAGCACAGGCAGAAGGGGCGCCTACGAGCAGTACTTC.

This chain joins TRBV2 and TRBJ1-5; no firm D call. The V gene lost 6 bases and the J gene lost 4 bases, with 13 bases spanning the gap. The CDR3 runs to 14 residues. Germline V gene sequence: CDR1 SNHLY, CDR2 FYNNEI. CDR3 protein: CASSAMQENQPQHF. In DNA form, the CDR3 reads TGTGCCAGCAGCGCGATGCAGGAGAATCAGCCCCAGCATTTT.

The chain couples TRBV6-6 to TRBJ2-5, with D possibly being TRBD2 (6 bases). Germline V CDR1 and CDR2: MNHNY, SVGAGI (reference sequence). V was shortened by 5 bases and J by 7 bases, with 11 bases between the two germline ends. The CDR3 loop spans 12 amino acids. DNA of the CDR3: TGTGCCAGCAGTCGCGGGATAGGGACCCAGTACTTC. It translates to CASSRGIGTQYF.

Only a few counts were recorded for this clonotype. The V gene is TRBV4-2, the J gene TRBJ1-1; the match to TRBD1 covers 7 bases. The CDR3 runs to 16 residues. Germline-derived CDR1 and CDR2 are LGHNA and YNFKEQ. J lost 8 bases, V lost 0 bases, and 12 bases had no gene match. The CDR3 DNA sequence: TGTGCCAGCAGCCAAGATCCGGACAGGTTGGCGACCGAAGCTTTCTTT. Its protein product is CASSQDPDRLATEAFF.

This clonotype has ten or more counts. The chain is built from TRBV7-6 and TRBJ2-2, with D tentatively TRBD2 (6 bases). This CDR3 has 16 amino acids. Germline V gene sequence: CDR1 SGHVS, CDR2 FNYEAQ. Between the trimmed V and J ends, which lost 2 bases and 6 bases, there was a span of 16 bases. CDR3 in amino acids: CASSLTGRGTAGELFF. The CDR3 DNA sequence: TGTGCCAGCAGCTTAACGGGACGGGGGACGGCCGGGGAGCTGTTTTTT.

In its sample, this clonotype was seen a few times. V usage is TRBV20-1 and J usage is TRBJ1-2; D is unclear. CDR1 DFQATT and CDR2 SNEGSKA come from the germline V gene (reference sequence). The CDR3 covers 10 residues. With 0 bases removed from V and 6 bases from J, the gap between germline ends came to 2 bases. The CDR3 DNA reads TGCAGTGCTAGAGAGGATGGCTACACCTTC. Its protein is CSAREDGYTF.

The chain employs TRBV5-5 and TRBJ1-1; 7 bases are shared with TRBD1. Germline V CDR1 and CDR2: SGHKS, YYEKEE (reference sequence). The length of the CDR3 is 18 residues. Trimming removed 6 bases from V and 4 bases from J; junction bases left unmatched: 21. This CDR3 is CASNSQGDRLALSTEAFF. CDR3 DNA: TGTGCCAGCAACTCTCAGGGGGACAGACTAGCTCTTAGCACTGAAGCTTTCTTT. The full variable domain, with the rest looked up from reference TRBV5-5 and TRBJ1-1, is DAGVTQSPTHLIKTRGQQVTLRCSPISGHKSVSWYQQVLGQGPQFIFQYYEKEERGRGNFPDRFSARQFPNYSSELNVNALLLGDSALYLCASNSQGDRLALSTEAFFGQGTRLTVV.

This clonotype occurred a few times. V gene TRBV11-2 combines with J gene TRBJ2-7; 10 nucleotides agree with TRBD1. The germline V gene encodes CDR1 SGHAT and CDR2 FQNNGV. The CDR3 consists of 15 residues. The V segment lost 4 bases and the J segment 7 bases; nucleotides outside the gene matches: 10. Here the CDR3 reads CASSSPGQGLLEQYF. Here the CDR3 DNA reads TGTGCCAGCAGCTCTCCGGGACAGGGGCTTTTGGAGCAGTACTTC.

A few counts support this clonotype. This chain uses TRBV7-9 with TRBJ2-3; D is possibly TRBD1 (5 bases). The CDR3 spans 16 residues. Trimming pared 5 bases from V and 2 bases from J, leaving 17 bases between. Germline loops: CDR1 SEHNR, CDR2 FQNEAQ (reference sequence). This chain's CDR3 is CASSQKGWADTDTQYF. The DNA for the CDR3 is TGTGCCAGCAGCCAAAAGGGGTGGGCTGACACAGATACGCAGTATTTT.

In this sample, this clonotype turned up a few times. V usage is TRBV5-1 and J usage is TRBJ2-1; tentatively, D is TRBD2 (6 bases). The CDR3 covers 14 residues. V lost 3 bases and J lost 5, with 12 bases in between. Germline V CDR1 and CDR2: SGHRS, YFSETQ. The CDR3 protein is CASSSYIADNEQFF. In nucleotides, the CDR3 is TGCGCCAGCAGCTCATATATAGCGGACAATGAGCAGTTCTTC. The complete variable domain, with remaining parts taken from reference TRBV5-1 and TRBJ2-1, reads KAGVTQTPRYLIKTRGQQVTLSCSPISGHRSVSWYQQTPGQGLQFLFEYFSETQRNKGNFPGRFSGRQFSNSRSEMNVSTLELGDSALYLCASSSYIADNEQFFGPGTRLTVL.

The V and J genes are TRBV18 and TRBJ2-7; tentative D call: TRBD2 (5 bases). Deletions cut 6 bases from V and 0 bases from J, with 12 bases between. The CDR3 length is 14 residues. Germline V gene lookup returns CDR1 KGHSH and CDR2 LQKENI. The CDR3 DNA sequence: TGTGCCAGCTCCCGGTCCGGGGACTCCTACGAGCAGTACGTC. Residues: CASSRSGDSYEQYV.

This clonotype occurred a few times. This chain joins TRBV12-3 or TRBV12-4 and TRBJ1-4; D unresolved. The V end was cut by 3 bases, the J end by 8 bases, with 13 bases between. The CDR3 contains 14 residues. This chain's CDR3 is CASSFIRGREKLFF. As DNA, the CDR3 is TGTGCCAGCAGTTTTATAAGAGGGAGGGAAAAACTGTTTTTT.

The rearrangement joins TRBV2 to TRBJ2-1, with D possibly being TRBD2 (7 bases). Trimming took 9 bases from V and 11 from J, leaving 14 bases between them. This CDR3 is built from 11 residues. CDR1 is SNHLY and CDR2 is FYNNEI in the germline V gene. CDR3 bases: TGTGCCAGTAGGGTGCGGGGGCAGCAGTTCTTC. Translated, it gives CASRVRGQQFF.

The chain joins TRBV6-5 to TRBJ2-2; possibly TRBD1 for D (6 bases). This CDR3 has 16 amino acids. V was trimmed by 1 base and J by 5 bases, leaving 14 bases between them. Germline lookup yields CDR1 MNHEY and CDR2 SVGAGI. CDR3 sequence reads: CASSYFPRGRTGELFF. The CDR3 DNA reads TGTGCCAGCAGTTACTTCCCCAGGGGCCGGACCGGGGAGCTGTTTTTT.

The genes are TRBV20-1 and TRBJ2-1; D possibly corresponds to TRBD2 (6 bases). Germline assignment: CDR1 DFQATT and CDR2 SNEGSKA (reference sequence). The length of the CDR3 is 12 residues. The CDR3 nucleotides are TGCCGGGGACTGAGCTCCTACAATGAGCAGTTCTTC. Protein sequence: CRGLSSYNEQFF.

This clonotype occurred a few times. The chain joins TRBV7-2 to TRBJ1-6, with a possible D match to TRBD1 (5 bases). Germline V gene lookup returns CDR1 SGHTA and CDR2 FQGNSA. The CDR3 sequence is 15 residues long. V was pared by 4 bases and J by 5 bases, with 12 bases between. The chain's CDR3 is CASSSEGPDNSPLHF. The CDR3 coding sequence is TGTGCCAGCAGCTCTGAGGGACCGGATAATTCACCCCTCCACTTT. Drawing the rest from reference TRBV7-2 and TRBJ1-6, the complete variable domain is GAGVSQSPSNKVTEKGKDVELRCDPISGHTALYWYRQSLGQGLEFLIYFQGNSAPDKSGLPSDRFSAERTGGSVSTLTIQRTQQEDSAVYLCASSSEGPDNSPLHFGNGTRLTVT.

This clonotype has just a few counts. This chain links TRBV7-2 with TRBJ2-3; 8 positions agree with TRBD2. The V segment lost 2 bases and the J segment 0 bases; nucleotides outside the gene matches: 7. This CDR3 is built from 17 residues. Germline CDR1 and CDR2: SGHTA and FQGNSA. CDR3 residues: CASSLYWRGVSTDTQYF. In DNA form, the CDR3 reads TGTGCCAGCAGCTTATATTGGCGGGGGGTGAGCACAGATACGCAGTATTTT.

The CDR3 here is CASSLERGTVNEQFF. In DNA, the CDR3 is TGTGCCAGCAGCTTAGAACGCGGGACAGTCAATGAGCAGTTCTTC. The chain is built from TRBV7-6 and TRBJ2-1, with D possibly being TRBD1 (7 bases). The CDR3 totals 15 residues. Germline loops: CDR1 SGHVS, CDR2 FNYEAQ. Trimming took 1 base from V and 6 from J, leaving 13 bases between them.